The clone carrying this T cell receptor beta chain has just a few counts. Antigen specificity is unknown. The entry originates in a study of beta chain features in type 1 diabetes. Study-wide points: Patients' naive, central memory and Treg TCRB repertoires seemed closer to one another than those of healthy donors. Shortening that was moderate but significant affected the TCRB CDR3s of Type 1 diabetes patients in all four CD4+ subsets.

Expressed TCRB transcripts got sequenced, as all isolated RNA was reverse transcribed. The protocol was immunoSEQ multiplex PCR, while the TCRdb copy is restricted to in-frame clones and leaves out a portion. The data show around 260,000 clones, with about 23% seen just once and around 0.013% held by the top ten. CDR3 length: 17 amino acids. Germline-derived CDR1 and CDR2 are MNHEY and SMNVEV (reference sequence). The V segment lost 5 bases and the J segment 0 bases; nucleotides outside the gene matches: 6. Sampling consisted of one heparinised blood draw per donor, averaging roughly 100 mL. The genes are TRBV27 and TRBJ2-6, with TRBD1 matching 8 bases. The TCR originated in a woman aged 25 to 39 with type 1 diabetes. The sample taken for sequencing was naive CD4+ T cells from blood. The CDR3 loop reads CASSPTTGVSGANVLTF. The CDR3 region has the DNA TGTGCCAGCAGTCCCACGACAGGGGTCTCTGGGGCCAACGTCCTGACTTTC.